This T cell receptor beta chain was sequenced for a study of blood T cell repertoires in COVID-19. Study context: COVID-19 samples collected from the United States, Italy and Spain covered acute and convalescent phases. PBMCs, B-cell-depleted T cells, or T cells provided the cDNA or gDNA that made up the material.

Per the study methods: For nucleated cells, counts were estimated from reference gene primer amplification. The table came from immunoSEQ multiplex PCR; TCRdb's copy has only in-frame clones and leaves some out. The DNA was the basis for D and trimming; V, J and clone size are from that table. The table lists just over 250,000 clones, over 75% of them singletons. Germline V gene data show CDR1 as MDHEN and CDR2 as SYDVKM. CDR3 length: 18 amino acids. J was trimmed by 0 bases and V by 6 bases; bases with no gene match: 11. Sequencing used peripheral blood. This receptor was identified in a woman in her forties or fifties with acute or convalescent COVID-19. The chain uses TRBV28 and TRBJ2-6, with TRBD1 matching over 7 bases. The CDR3: CASSHIRDSDSGANVLTF. For the CDR3, the DNA is TGTGCCAGCAGCCACATACGGGACAGCGACTCTGGGGCCAACGTCCTGACTTTC. Together with reference TRBV28 and TRBJ2-6, the CDR3 gives the full variable domain: DVKVTQSSRYLVKRTGEKVFLECVQDMDHENMFWYRQDPGLGLRLIYFSYDVKMKEKGDIPEGYSVSREKKERFSLILESASTNQTSMYLCASSHIRDSDSGANVLTFGAGSRLTVL.